Below are 17 T cell receptor beta chains sequenced from a single sample in a study of beta chain features in type 1 diabetes. The antigens of these receptors remain unknown. Overall study results and limits: Shorter TCRB CDR3s, moderately but significantly so, marked every one of the four CD4+ subsets in Type 1 diabetes patients.

Since all of the isolated RNA was reverse transcribed, expressed TCRB transcripts were what got sequenced. Here immunoSEQ multiplex PCR was the method, and the copy in TCRdb shows in-frame clones only, minus some. The top ten clones hold less than 0.04% of a sample with over 650,000 clones, around 15% of them seen once. The source material was naive CD4+ T cells from blood. The source of these receptors is a young man with type 1 diabetes.

The chain has TRBV7-9 and TRBJ2-2, with TRBD2 identical over 7 bases. The CDR3 extends over 15 amino acids. Germline CDR1 reads SEHNR; CDR2 reads FQNEAQ (reference sequence). The ends lost 5 bases at V and 4 bases at J; junction bases unmatched: 7. CDR3 DNA sequence: TGTGCCAGCAGCCTGGGGGACTACCCCACCGGGGAGCTGTTTTTT. Encoded protein: CASSLGDYPTGELFF. Supplemented by reference TRBV7-9 and TRBJ2-2, the full variable domain reads DTGVSQNPRHKITKRGQNVTFRCDPISEHNRLYWYRQTLGQGPEFLTYFQNEAQLEKSRLLSDRFSAERPKGSFSTLEIQRTEQGDSAMYLCASSLGDYPTGELFFGEGSRLTVL.

A word on this clone: This CDR3 is also generated by other DNA sequences in the sample. The chain recombines TRBV11-2 with TRBJ2-3; D call uncertain. V was clipped by 5 bases and J by 0 bases, with 3 bases between them. CDR3 length equals 12 residues. Germline V gene sequence: CDR1 SGHAT, CDR2 FQNNGV. CDR3 amino acids: CASSPSTDTQYF. The CDR3 DNA follows: TGTGCCAGCAGCCCTAGCACAGATACGCAGTATTTT.

V and J are TRBV5-1 and TRBJ2-4; TRBD1 is a possible D gene (5 bases). Trimming took 0 bases from V and 3 from J, leaving 7 bases between them. The CDR3 totals 14 residues. The V gene's germline CDR1 is SGHRS and CDR2 YFSETQ. The CDR3 spells CASSLGGSKNIQYF. The CDR3 region has the DNA TGCGCCAGCAGCTTGGGGGGCAGCAAAAACATTCAGTACTTC.

This clone was picked up a small number of times. The genes are TRBV7-9 and TRBJ2-3; either TRBD1 or TRBD2 may supply D (5 bases each). The CDR3 is 18 residues long. The V gene lost 1 base and the J gene lost 6 bases, with 23 bases spanning the gap. Germline assignment: CDR1 SEHNR and CDR2 FQNEAQ (reference sequence). This CDR3 reads CASSLGLDSGAPEDTQYF. CDR3 DNA sequence: TGTGCCAGCAGCTTAGGTTTGGATTCCGGGGCTCCCGAGGATACGCAGTATTTT.

V gene TRBV7-9 combines with J gene TRBJ2-5; no firm D call. CDR1 SEHNR and CDR2 FQNEAQ come from the germline V gene (reference sequence). V was clipped by 5 bases and J by 2 bases, with 9 bases between them. This CDR3 is 13 amino acids long. As DNA, the CDR3 is TGTGCCAGCAGCCTAAAGGGTCAAGAGACCCAGTACTTC. Translation: CASSLKGQETQYF.

This clone was picked up a small number of times. The chain combines TRBV28 with TRBJ2-1; D ambiguous. V lost 6 bases, J lost 3 bases, and 6 bases lay in between. The germline gives CDR1 MDHEN, CDR2 SYDVKM. The CDR3 contains 12 residues. Here the CDR3 DNA reads TGTGCCAGCAGCCTGGTCTACAATGAGCAGTTCTTC. Protein: CASSLVYNEQFF. The variable domain in full, with the rest retrieved from reference TRBV28 and TRBJ2-1, is DVKVTQSSRYLVKRTGEKVFLECVQDMDHENMFWYRQDPGLGLRLIYFSYDVKMKEKGDIPEGYSVSREKKERFSLILESASTNQTSMYLCASSLVYNEQFFGPGTRLTVL.

The chain employs TRBV4-1 and TRBJ1-1; no clear D. The V end was cut by 0 bases, the J end by 5 bases, with 10 bases between. The CDR3 length is 14 residues. The germline gives CDR1 MGHRA, CDR2 YSYEKL. In DNA, the CDR3 is TGCGCCAGCAGCCAAGAAAGTCGAGGTACTGAAGCTTTCTTT. Its translation: CASSQESRGTEAFF.

This clone has only a few counts. The rearrangement links TRBV4-2 to TRBJ2-7; possibly TRBD1 or TRBD2 for D (5 bases each). This CDR3 contains 14 residues. Trimming cost V 0 bases and J 2 bases, with 8 bases left between them. CDR1 and CDR2 (germline): LGHNA, YNFKEQ. CDR3 sequence reads: CASSQDLGAYEQYF. CDR3 nucleotide sequence: TGTGCCAGCAGCCAAGATCTGGGGGCCTACGAGCAGTACTTC.

This clone was seen only a few times. This chain uses TRBV6-4 with TRBJ1-1; no clear D gene. Per germline, CDR1 MRHNA and CDR2 SNTAGT. The V end lost 3 bases, the J end lost 0 bases, and 8 bases lay between the germline ends. The CDR3 length is 14 residues. This CDR3 is CASSESRLNTEAFF. CDR3 nucleotides: TGTGCCAGCAGTGAATCCAGATTGAACACTGAAGCTTTCTTT.

This sequence joins TRBV30 and TRBJ2-5; D gene unclear. Germline-derived CDR1 and CDR2 are GTSNPN and SVGIG (reference sequence). This CDR3 is built from 12 residues. V was shortened by 0 bases and J by 4 bases, with 6 bases between the two germline ends. CDR3 protein: CAWSVTVETQYF. The CDR3 nucleotides read TGTGCCTGGAGTGTAACGGTAGAGACCCAGTACTTC. Full variable domain (missing parts from reference TRBV30 and TRBJ2-5): SQTIHQWPATLVQPVGSPLSLECTVEGTSNPNLYWYRQAAGRGLQLLFYSVGIGQISSEVPQNLSASRPQDRQFILSSKKLLLSDSGFYLCAWSVTVETQYFGPGTRLLVL.

This clone has just a few counts. This sequence joins TRBV7-2 and TRBJ2-5, with D possibly being TRBD1 or TRBD2 (5 bases each). CDR1 is SGHTA and CDR2 is FQGNSA in the germline V gene. Deletions cut 5 bases from V and 4 bases from J, with 14 bases between. The CDR3 consists of 14 residues. In nucleotides, the CDR3 is TGTGCCAGCAGCGTACGAACCGGGACAGAGACCCAGTACTTC. Translation: CASSVRTGTETQYF.

The sample holds one count of this clone. J is TRBJ1-4 and V is TRBV30; D gene uncertain. V lost 2 bases and J 6 bases, leaving 10 bases between the germline ends. The germline CDR1 and CDR2 sequences are GTSNPN and SVGIG (reference sequence). This CDR3 comprises 13 residues. CDR3: CAWSPRMYEKLFF. The CDR3 DNA reads as TGTGCCTGGAGTCCTAGGATGTATGAAAAACTGTTTTTT.

A note on this clone: The identical CDR3 is also encoded by other nucleotide sequences in the sample. DNA for the CDR3: TGTGCCAGCAGCGTAGCGGGGAGCCCCACAGATACGCAGTATTTT. Residues: CASSVAGSPTDTQYF. The genes are TRBV9 and TRBJ2-3; possible D gene TRBD2, 5 bases. The V end lost 0 bases, the J end lost 2 bases, and 10 bases lay between the germline ends. The CDR3 consists of 15 residues. The germline V gene encodes CDR1 SGDLS and CDR2 YYNGEE.

This clone was found a few times. Written as DNA, the CDR3 is TGTGCCAGCAGCTCCACAGATACGCAGTATTTT. The encoded protein is CASSSTDTQYF. The J gene is TRBJ2-3, the V gene TRBV7-6; the D is unclear. This CDR3 has 11 residues. Germline V CDR1 and CDR2: SGHVS, FNYEAQ. The V end was cut by 4 bases, the J end by 2 bases, with 1 base between.

The chain joins TRBV27 to TRBJ1-5; D uncertain. V was cut by 3 bases and J by 0 bases, with 9 bases left in between. Germline V gene lookup returns CDR1 MNHEY and CDR2 SMNVEV (reference sequence). The CDR3 is 15 residues long. This CDR3 is CASSFDPYSNQPQHF. The CDR3 DNA reads as TGTGCCAGCAGTTTTGACCCGTATAGCAATCAGCCCCAGCATTTT.

This clone has just a few counts. Other nucleotide sequences in the sample specify the same CDR3. The J gene is TRBJ1-2, the V gene TRBV20-1; D remains ambiguous. V was pared by 3 bases and J by 3 bases, with 5 bases between. Germline V gene sequence: CDR1 DFQATT, CDR2 SNEGSKA (reference sequence). The CDR3 runs 11 residues. CDR3 residues: CSARQDYGYTF. DNA of the CDR3: TGCAGTGCTAGGCAGGACTATGGCTACACCTTC.

This clone appeared a few times. This chain joins TRBV9 and TRBJ2-7; 10 positions match TRBD2. CDR1 is SGDLS, CDR2 YYNGEE, per germline. With 0 bases clipped from V and 2 bases from J, the junction kept 8 bases outside the gene matches. The CDR3 contains 17 residues. CDR3 loop: CASSVGASGRGTYEQYF. The CDR3 bases are TGTGCCAGCAGCGTAGGCGCTAGCGGGAGAGGAACCTACGAGCAGTACTTC.